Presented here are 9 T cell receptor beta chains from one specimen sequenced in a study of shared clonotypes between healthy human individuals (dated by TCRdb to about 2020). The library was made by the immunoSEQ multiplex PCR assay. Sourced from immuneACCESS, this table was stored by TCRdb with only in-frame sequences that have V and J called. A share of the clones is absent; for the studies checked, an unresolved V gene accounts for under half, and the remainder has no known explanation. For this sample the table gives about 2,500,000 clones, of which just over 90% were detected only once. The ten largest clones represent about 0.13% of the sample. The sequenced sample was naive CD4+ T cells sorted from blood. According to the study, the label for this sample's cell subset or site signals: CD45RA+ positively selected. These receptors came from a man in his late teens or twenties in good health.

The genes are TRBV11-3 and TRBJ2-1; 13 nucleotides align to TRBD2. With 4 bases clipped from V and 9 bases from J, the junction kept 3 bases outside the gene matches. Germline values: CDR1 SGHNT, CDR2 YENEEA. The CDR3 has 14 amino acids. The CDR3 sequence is CASSSGTSGVEQFF. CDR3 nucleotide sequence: TGTGCCAGCAGCTCCGGGACTAGCGGGGTTGAGCAGTTCTTC.

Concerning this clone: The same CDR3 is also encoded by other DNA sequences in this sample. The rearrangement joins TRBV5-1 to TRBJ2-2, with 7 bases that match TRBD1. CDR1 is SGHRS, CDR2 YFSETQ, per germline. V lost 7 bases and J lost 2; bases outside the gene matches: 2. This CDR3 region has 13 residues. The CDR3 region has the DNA TGCGCCAGCGGGACAGCTAACACCGGGGAGCTGTTTTTT. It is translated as CASGTANTGELFF.

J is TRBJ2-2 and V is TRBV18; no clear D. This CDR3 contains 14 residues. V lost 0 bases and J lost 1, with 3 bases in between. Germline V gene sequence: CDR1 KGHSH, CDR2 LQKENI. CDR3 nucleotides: TGTGCCAGCTCACCACCATGGAACACCGGGGAGCTGTTTTTT. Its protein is CASSPPWNTGELFF.

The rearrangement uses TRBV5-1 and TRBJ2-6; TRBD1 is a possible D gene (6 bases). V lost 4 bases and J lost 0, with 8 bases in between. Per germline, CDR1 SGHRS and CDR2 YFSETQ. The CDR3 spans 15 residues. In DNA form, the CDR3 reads TGCGCCAGCAGCGCACAGGGCTCTGGGGCCAACGTCCTGACTTTC. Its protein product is CASSAQGSGANVLTF.

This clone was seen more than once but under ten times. The chain's CDR3 is CASSRGGLAGSQEQFF. DNA for the CDR3: TGTGCCAGCAGCAGGGGTGGCCTAGCGGGATCGCAGGAGCAGTTCTTC. J is TRBJ2-1 and V is TRBV7-2, with TRBD2 identical over 9 bases. The J segment lost 10 bases and the V segment lost 5 bases, leaving 15 bases of the junction unmatched. The germline V gene encodes CDR1 SGHTA and CDR2 FQGNSA. CDR3 length: 16 amino acids.

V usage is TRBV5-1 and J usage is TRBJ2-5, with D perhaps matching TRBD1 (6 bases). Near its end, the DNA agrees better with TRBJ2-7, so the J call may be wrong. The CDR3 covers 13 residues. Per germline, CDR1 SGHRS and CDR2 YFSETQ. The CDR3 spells CASSLVQGYEQYF. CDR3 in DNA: TGCGCCAGCAGCTTGGTACAGGGCTACGAGCAGTACTTC.

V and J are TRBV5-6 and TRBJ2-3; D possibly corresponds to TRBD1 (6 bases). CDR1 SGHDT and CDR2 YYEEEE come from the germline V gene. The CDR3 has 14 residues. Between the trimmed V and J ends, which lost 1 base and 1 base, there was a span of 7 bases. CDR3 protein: CASSLRTGTDTQYF. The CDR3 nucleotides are TGTGCCAGCAGCTTGAGGACAGGCACAGATACGCAGTATTTT.

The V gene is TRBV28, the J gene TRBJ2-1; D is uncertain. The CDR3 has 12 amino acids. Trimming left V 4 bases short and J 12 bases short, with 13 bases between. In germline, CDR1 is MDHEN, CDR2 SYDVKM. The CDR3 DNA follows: TGTGCCAGCAGTTCCTTGTTTTTAAGGCAGTTCTTC. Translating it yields CASSSLFLRQFF.

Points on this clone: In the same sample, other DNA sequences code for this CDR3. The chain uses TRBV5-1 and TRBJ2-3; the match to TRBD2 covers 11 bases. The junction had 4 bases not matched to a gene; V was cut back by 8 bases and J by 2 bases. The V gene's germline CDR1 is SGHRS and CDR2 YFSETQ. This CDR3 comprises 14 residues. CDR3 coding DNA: TGCGCCAGTAGTAGCGGGGGGGCCACAGATACGCAGTATTTT. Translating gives CASSSGGATDTQYF.